The next 18 T cell receptor beta chains were all read from a single sample in a study of cytomegalovirus exposure and HLA in healthy donors (dated by TCRdb to 2016 to 2017). Receptor libraries were prepared by the immunoSEQ multiplex PCR assay. For the multiplex PCR, a mixture combining 60 forward primers for TCR Vbeta segments and 13 reverse primers for TCR Jbeta segments was used. TCRdb retrieved this table from immuneACCESS and kept in-frame rearrangements only. Not all clones are present; in checked studies, unresolved V genes account for under half, and no reason is known for the remainder. The sample's clone listing holds about 70,000 clones. In total, the top ten clones hold 2.4% of the sample. What was sequenced was PBMCs. The receptors originated from a female donor in good health and CMV-seropositive.

This chain connects TRBV30 to TRBJ1-2; 7 bases align to TRBD1. CDR1 is GTSNPN and CDR2 is SVGIG in the germline V gene (reference sequence). CDR3 length: 13 amino acids. With 3 bases clipped from V and 6 bases from J, the junction kept 7 bases outside the gene matches. The CDR3 DNA reads TGTGCCTGGAGCCGAGAACAGGGGCATGGCTACACCTTC. This gives the protein CAWSREQGHGYTF.

V and J are TRBV15 and TRBJ2-7; D not certain. The CDR3 has 14 residues. V dropped 0 bases and J dropped 0 bases, with 6 bases sitting between them. Germline-derived CDR1 and CDR2 are LNHNV and YYDKDF (reference sequence). CDR3 sequence reads: CATSRDTSSYEQYF. In nucleotides, the CDR3 is TGTGCCACCAGCAGAGACACGAGCTCCTACGAGCAGTACTTC.

J is TRBJ2-7 and V is TRBV29-1; 7 nucleotides align to TRBD1. The V gene's germline CDR1 is SQVTM and CDR2 ANQGSEA. V shed 4 bases and J 3 bases; nucleotides not matched to a gene: 6. This CDR3 is built from 13 residues. This CDR3 is CSVVGTEDYEQYF. In DNA form, the CDR3 reads TGCAGCGTTGTCGGGACAGAAGACTACGAGCAGTACTTC.

The V gene is TRBV30, the J gene TRBJ2-7, with 12 bases lining up with TRBD2. CDR1 is GTSNPN, CDR2 SVGIG, per germline (reference sequence). The CDR3 has 13 amino acids. The ends lost 3 bases at V and 7 bases at J; junction bases unmatched: 4. The CDR3 reads CAWRTSGREEQYF. In DNA, the CDR3 is TGTGCCTGGAGGACTAGCGGGAGAGAAGAGCAGTACTTC.

This chain connects TRBV25-1 to TRBJ2-1, with 7 bases lining up with TRBD2. The trim removed 6 bases at V and 8 bases at J, leaving 4 bases unmatched. Germline CDR1 and CDR2: MGHDK and SYGVNS. The CDR3 totals 12 residues. The CDR3 nucleotides read TGTGCCAGCAGCAGCGGGGTCGATGAGCAGTTCTTC. Translated, it gives CASSSGVDEQFF.

The chain combines TRBV5-1 with TRBJ2-1; D possibly corresponds to TRBD1 (6 bases). Germline CDR1 SGHRS, CDR2 YFSETQ. The V gene lost 0 bases and the J gene lost 7 bases, with 14 bases spanning the gap. The CDR3 runs to 15 residues. CDR3 region: CASSLGGGPWNEQFF. CDR3 DNA sequence: TGCGCCAGCAGCTTGGGAGGGGGTCCTTGGAATGAGCAGTTCTTC.

The chain carries TRBV10-3 and TRBJ2-7; perhaps TRBD2 as D (6 bases). Germline V gene sequence: CDR1 ENHRY, CDR2 SYGVKD. The CDR3 spans 14 residues. V shed 11 bases and J shed 0 bases, with 17 bases lying between them. In DNA, the CDR3 is TGTGCCCCCTCAGGGCGGGGTTACTCCTACGAGCAGTACTTC. Encoded protein: CAPSGRGYSYEQYF.

V and J are TRBV18 and TRBJ2-2; 7 bases agree with TRBD1. Germline V gene lookup returns CDR1 KGHSH and CDR2 LQKENI. CDR3 length: 16 amino acids. The V and J ends lost 4 bases and 1 base, in that order; junction bases with no gene match: 6. CDR3 sequence (DNA): TGTGCCAGCTCACGGGGACAGATGATGAACACCGGGGAGCTGTTTTTT. Residues: CASSRGQMMNTGELFF.

The rearrangement joins TRBV5-1 to TRBJ1-4; D perhaps matches TRBD1 (5 bases). The germline CDR1 and CDR2 sequences are SGHRS and YFSETQ. Trimming removed 3 bases from V and 4 bases from J, with 10 bases in between. This CDR3 is 14 amino acids long. The CDR3 DNA reads TGCGCCAGCAGCTCGGGGGGGATTAATGAAAAACTGTTTTTT. It specifies CASSSGGINEKLFF.

The chain recombines TRBV2 with TRBJ2-1, with 7 bases that match TRBD2. Germline values: CDR1 SNHLY, CDR2 FYNNEI. Trimming at V came to 8 bases and at J to 4 bases, leaving 2 bases not matched to a gene. This CDR3 spans 12 amino acids. CDR3 bases: TGTGCCAGCGCTAGCGGTTACAATGAGCAGTTCTTC. It encodes CASASGYNEQFF.

The rearrangement joins TRBV30 to TRBJ1-5; 7 nucleotides align to TRBD1. Germline lookup yields CDR1 GTSNPN and CDR2 SVGIG (reference sequence). J gave up 4 bases and V 3 bases, and 3 bases lay outside the gene matches. This CDR3 has 13 residues. CDR3 loop: CAWSPTGNQPQHF. CDR3 sequence (DNA): TGTGCCTGGAGCCCGACAGGGAATCAGCCCCAGCATTTT.

The V gene is TRBV5-4, the J gene TRBJ1-1; D not resolved. V dropped 6 bases and J dropped 7 bases, with 16 bases sitting between them. The CDR3 spans 13 residues. CDR1 SGHNT and CDR2 YYREEE come from the germline V gene (reference sequence). Here the CDR3 reads CASTRNQGGEAFF. Here the CDR3 DNA reads TGTGCCAGCACCCGAAACCAAGGCGGTGAAGCTTTCTTT.

The genes are TRBV11-1 and TRBJ2-3; D unresolved. Germline CDR1 reads SGHAT; CDR2 reads FQDESV (reference sequence). The CDR3 loop spans 14 amino acids. The V end lost 0 bases, the J end lost 5 bases, and 9 bases lay between the germline ends. CDR3 sequence (DNA): TGTGCCAGCAGCTTAGCTCTGTTCGGAGATACGCAGTATTTT. This codes for CASSLALFGDTQYF.

The chain employs TRBV6-5 and TRBJ1-3; no firm D call. The CDR3 runs to 11 residues. Germline values: CDR1 MNHEY, CDR2 SVGAGI. Trimming stripped 6 bases from V and 4 bases from J, with 4 bases between. This CDR3 is CASRTGNTIYF. CDR3 sequence (DNA): TGTGCCAGCAGGACAGGAAACACCATATATTTT.

The chain joins TRBV7-2 to TRBJ1-4; D remains ambiguous. V was cut by 4 bases and J by 8 bases, with 5 bases left in between. The length of the CDR3 is 11 residues. Germline V gene lookup returns CDR1 SGHTA and CDR2 FQGNSA. The chain's CDR3 is CASSSTEKLFF. As DNA, the CDR3 is TGTGCCAGCAGCTCCACAGAAAAACTGTTTTTT.

This chain links TRBV7-8 with TRBJ1-2; D is unresolved. V dropped 4 bases and J dropped 8 bases, with 17 bases sitting between them. Germline V gene lookup returns CDR1 SGHVS and CDR2 FQNEAQ. The CDR3 has 14 amino acids. The CDR3 protein is CASSSRQEAGGYTF. CDR3 DNA sequence: TGTGCCAGCAGCTCCCGGCAGGAGGCGGGCGGCTACACCTTC. Based on the CDR3 plus reference TRBV7-8 and TRBJ1-2, the full variable domain is GAGVSQSPRYKVAKRGQDVALRCDPISGHVSLFWYQQALGQGPEFLTYFQNEAQLDKSGLPSDRFFAERPEGSVSTLKIQRTQQEDSAVYLCASSSRQEAGGYTFGSGTRLTVV.

The J gene is TRBJ1-5, the V gene TRBV6-5; TRBD1 matches at 7 bases. With 6 bases clipped from V and 2 bases from J, the junction kept 7 bases outside the gene matches. This CDR3 comprises 15 residues. The germline CDR1 and CDR2 sequences are MNHEY and SVGAGI. CDR3 coding DNA: TGTGCCAGCAGGCCCTCCACAGGGGGCAATCAGCCCCAGCATTTT. Translating gives CASRPSTGGNQPQHF.

The chain carries TRBV19 and TRBJ2-7; D is perhaps TRBD1 (6 bases). V lost 4 bases, J lost 2 bases, and 24 bases lay in between. CDR1 is LNHDA, CDR2 SQIVND, per germline (reference sequence). The CDR3 sequence is 18 residues long. The CDR3: CASSTSYPPTGQTYEQYF. The CDR3 nucleotides are TGTGCCAGTAGTACCTCCTACCCACCGACAGGCCAAACCTACGAGCAGTACTTC.